This TCR beta chain was sequenced during a study of T cell repertoires in cytomegalovirus infection. About the study: It can be stated that public TCR beta signatures indicated CMV infection as well as a matching HLA type.

Germline assignment: CDR1 MNHEY and CDR2 SVGAGI. CDR3 size: 16 residues. The J segment lost 0 bases and the V segment lost 5 bases, leaving 9 bases of the junction unmatched. One entry per CDR3 protein, called by TCRdb with MiXCR from the reads. The sample carries hundreds of thousands of distinct CDR3 sequences, 9.5% recorded once. Points on this clonotype: Its matching antigen is unknown.

Overall study results and limits: Cumulative frequency (of public TCR beta family members) identified carriers of CMV plus the relevant HLA. HLA-C-restricted CMV clonotypes gave the most frequent clonotype in two of eight donors.

This rearrangement joins TRBV6-5 to TRBJ2-7; 8 bases fit TRBD2. Material: PBMCs. This TCR was sampled from a human donor in good health (CMV status not recorded). Some clones in this sample may be carry-over from other donors' samples. The CDR3 here is CASSPGRGATSYEQYF. The DNA for the CDR3 is TGTGCCAGCAGTCCCGGGCGGGGGGCCACCTCCTACGAGCAGTACTTC.